This T cell receptor beta chain was observed in a study of T cell changes during pregnancy in multiple sclerosis (dated by TCRdb to the late 2010s). A note on the overall study: The study examined how the T cell repertoire changed over the course of pregnancy in women with multiple sclerosis.

Regarding this clone: No antigen is known for it. No quality values exist for individual bases; no much larger clone is one base distant.

From a lookup of the germline V gene, CDR1 and CDR2 are SGDLS and YYNGEE. The cysteine opens and the phenylalanine closes a CDR3 of 16 amino acids. Of all the DNA, just the CDR3 is kept, 48 bases in frame from base 1. V loses 4 bases at its end and J loses 8 bases; junction bases beyond the gene matches: 13. The library relied on the immunoSEQ multiplex PCR assay. The immuneACCESS repertoire file appears here via TCRdb, limited to in-frame rearrangements. These files lack a portion of the clones; in checked studies, under half of the deficit traces to unresolved V genes, and the cause of the others is not known. Across this sample there are fewer than 40,000 clones, with 90% to 95% seen only once. Together, the top ten hold less than 0.4% of the sample.

Sequenced here: CD4+ T cells from peripheral blood mononuclear cells, sampled in the second trimester of pregnancy. The V and J segments used are TRBV9 and TRBJ2-1; 9 bases in the junction line up with TRBD2. The clonotype comes from a female donor with multiple sclerosis, enrolled in a pregnancy study. The CDR3 protein is CASSPRGGGGAHEQFF. The nucleotides read TGTGCCAGCAGCCCGAGGGGCGGCGGGGGGGCCCATGAGCAGTTCTTC.